One T cell receptor (beta chain) is described in this entry. Its antigen specificity is not known. No much larger clone is present one base from it, and per-base qualities are unavailable. These data belong to a study of post-analysis software for immune sequencing data (dated by TCRdb to the mid-2010s). Context from the whole study: Recorded disease courses included relapsing-remitting, secondary progressive and progressive-relapsing multiple sclerosis, with some patients lacking subtype annotation. The patient repertoires were set against eleven to twelve previously published healthy control repertoires from donors whose ages ranged from roughly 6 to 27 years. A subset of samples was prepared in parallel using single-end sample barcoding, then pooled and co-amplified after Illumina adapter ligation.

This specimen's time point label, per the study, means: second blood draw from one MS patient after hematopoietic stem cell transplantation. To demonstrate the VDJtools post-analysis software, TCR beta repertoires were profiled from the peripheral blood of some 12 young patients with multiple sclerosis. The multiple sclerosis patients were children and adolescents between roughly 6 and 16 years of age. Study-wide findings and limitations: Significantly lower normalized Chao1 diversity was found in multiple sclerosis patients than in controls, suggesting substantial peripheral T-cell clonal expansion. The multiple sclerosis patient group was slightly younger than the control group. When samples were clustered directly using the F measure, samples prepared in the same batch co-clustered strongly, which prompted a batch-effect correction. Significantly higher frequencies in patients than in controls were found for several TRBV segments, including TRBV5-6, TRBV5-1 and TRBV20-1.

The CDR3 starts with the cysteine, ends with the phenylalanine, and has 15 residues. The read is trimmed to its CDR3 DNA, 45 bases read in frame from base 1. The germline V gene (reference sequence) sets CDR1 to SEHNR and CDR2 to FQNEAQ. The trim is 5 bases for V and 7 bases for J, with a gap of 18 bases between the germline ends. To prepare the library, PCR was applied. The instrument was an Illumina HiSeq 2500. Unique molecular identifiers were incorporated into TCR beta cDNA libraries to reduce PCR and sequencing biases. Some 500,000 cDNA molecules were obtained for every 1 to 10 million input T cells, so each molecule roughly corresponded to one T cell. Patient libraries were prepared and sequenced with the same protocol used for the earlier healthy control dataset. Samples belonging to the same batch were prepared together, multiplexed and sequenced on a shared HiSeq lane. The published analysis was carried out like this. MIGEC was used to process the raw barcoded reads, and molecular identifier groups with only a single read were discarded before consensus assembly and CDR3 extraction. VDJtools was used for post-analysis of the clonotype tables, with diversity normalized by down-sampling every dataset to the smallest sample size. In repertoire overlap clustering, CDR3 amino acid sequences, but not nucleotide sequences, were matched to correct batch-related cross-sample contamination. TCRdb applied fastp at Q25 and MiXCR to the public reads, then kept only in-frame beta chains. When rows share a CDR3 protein, they turn into one entry using the most common DNA and genes. These V and J calls originate from TCRdb's pipeline instead of the authors' own analysis. The sample table contains some 160,000 distinct CDR3 sequences; only one count was recorded for approximately 35% of them. The top ten hold roughly 28% of the sample.

This TCR derives from a girl aged 5-17 years with multiple sclerosis. Donor details come from another sample of the same person, matched by shared clones. The specimen comprised blood, sampled after autologous hematopoietic stem cell transplantation. The sequence links TRBV7-9 to TRBJ2-1; the D element might be TRBD1 or TRBD2, as each aligns at 5 bases. The bases read TGTGCCAGCAGCCGCGCACTAGGGACCTTGAATGAGCAGTTCTTC. This yields the protein CASSRALGTLNEQFF.